This entry is about one T cell receptor beta chain. The data belong to a study of blood T cell repertoires in COVID-19. Study context: From T cells, B-cell-depleted T cells, or PBMCs came the material, which was cDNA or gDNA.

Clones were sequenced by immunoSEQ multiplex PCR, and TCRdb holds only the in-frame ones, with some missing. The repertoire holds around 200,000 clones, roughly 85% seen once, with around 5% in the top ten. In germline, CDR1 is SGHRS, CDR2 YFSETQ. Unmatched junction bases numbered 5, after V lost 0 bases and J lost 2 bases. The CDR3 is 16 residues long. The sample was peripheral blood. The TCR sequence derives from a woman aged 80 or over with acute or convalescent COVID-19. The chain recombines TRBV5-1 with TRBJ1-3, with 7 bases aligning to TRBD1. CDR3 nucleotide sequence: TGCGCCAGCAGCTTGGGATTCGGGACAGCTGGAAACACCATATATTTT. This sequence encodes CASSLGFGTAGNTIYF.